The 25 T cell receptor beta chains below all came from one sample that was sequenced in a study of response to subunit inactivated influenza vaccine (dated by TCRdb to the late 2010s). Library construction relied on RT-PCR. The listed sequencing device is Illumina HiSeq 2500. In TCRdb, the public reads were trimmed at Q25 with fastp and aligned with MiXCR, with productive beta chains retained. Rows are unified per CDR3 protein, each entry keeping the most common DNA and genes. For this sample the table gives under 500,000 distinct CDR3 sequences, of which approximately 11% were detected only once. Together, the top ten hold about 12% of the sample. This specimen's time point label, per the study, means: around 45 days after influenza vaccine administration. Source: PBMCs from blood, taken roughly 6 weeks after vaccination. The receptors stem from a man aged 50 to 60 who received an inactivated influenza vaccine. Donor details come from another sample of the same person, matched by shared clones.

This clonotype was detected only a few times. DNA for the CDR3: TGCAGTGCTAGACCCCCCCATGGGACTAGCGGGAACACCGGGGAGCTGTTTTTT. Encoded protein: CSARPPHGTSGNTGELFF. The chain is built from TRBV20-1 and TRBJ2-2; 11 nucleotides agree with TRBD2. The CDR3 is made up of 18 amino acids. Germline loops: CDR1 DFQATT, CDR2 SNEGSKA (reference sequence). V shed 2 bases and J 1 base; nucleotides not matched to a gene: 9.

This clonotype was observed many times. The chain joins TRBV7-2 to TRBJ2-1; D remains ambiguous. The germline V and J ends were trimmed by 1 base and 9 bases, with 7 bases remaining between them. The CDR3 consists of 12 residues. Germline-derived CDR1 and CDR2 are SGHTA and FQGNSA. The CDR3 is CASSLDFGEQFF. CDR3 coding DNA: TGTGCCAGCAGCTTAGATTTCGGTGAGCAGTTCTTC.

This clonotype has a handful of counts. CDR3 protein: CSARDSERGTGDTQYF. The CDR3 DNA sequence: TGCAGTGCTAGAGATTCGGAGCGGGGGACCGGAGATACGCAGTATTTT. The chain has TRBV20-1 and TRBJ2-3; TRBD2 matches 8 bases. This CDR3 is 16 amino acids long. Germline V gene lookup returns CDR1 DFQATT and CDR2 SNEGSKA (reference sequence). Germline trimming cut 0 bases from V and 5 bases from J; bases unmatched to any gene: 10.

This clonotype was seen only a few times. The chain is built from TRBV7-6 and TRBJ1-5; D ambiguous. The germline gives CDR1 SGHVS, CDR2 FNYEAQ. The ends were cut back, 5 bases at V and 1 base at J, with 6 bases in the middle. The CDR3 totals 13 residues. The chain's CDR3 is CASSPESNQPQHF. CDR3 bases: TGTGCCAGCAGCCCCGAGAGCAATCAGCCCCAGCATTTT.

The V call is TRBV29-1, the J call TRBJ1-1; no reliable D call. V lost 5 bases and J 0 bases, leaving 10 bases between the germline ends. The CDR3 loop spans 13 amino acids. Germline CDR1 reads SQVTM; CDR2 reads ANQGSEA. CDR3 loop: CSVTITVNTEAFF. CDR3 bases: TGCAGCGTTACAATTACAGTGAACACTGAAGCTTTCTTT.

This rearrangement joins TRBV13 to TRBJ2-7, with 8 bases aligning to TRBD2. Trimming took 6 bases from V and 4 from J; bases not matched to a gene: 8. Germline CDR1 and CDR2: PRHDT and FYEKMQ (reference sequence). The CDR3 is 14 residues long. The CDR3 nucleotides read TGTGCCAGCAGGCGGGCGGGGGGCCAATACGAGCAGTACTTC. Residues: CASRRAGGQYEQYF. Full variable domain (missing parts from reference TRBV13 and TRBJ2-7): AAGVIQSPRHLIKEKRETATLKCYPIPRHDTVYWYQQGPGQDPQFLISFYEKMQSDKGSIPDRFSAQQFSDYHSELNMSSLELGDSALYFCASRRAGGQYEQYFGPGTRLTVT.

This clonotype was counted only a few times. The chain's CDR3 is CASLPLGRTEAFF. The CDR3, as DNA: TGTGCCTCCCTTCCACTGGGTCGCACTGAAGCTTTCTTT. The chain recombines TRBV6-2 or TRBV6-3 with TRBJ1-1; D unclear. V lost 11 bases and J 4 bases, leaving 17 bases between the germline ends. The CDR3 length is 13 residues. The germline V gene encodes CDR1 MNHEY and CDR2 SVGEGT.

A few counts support this clonotype. CDR3 bases: TGCAGTGCTAGAGATCCCACCCGGGAGGAATGGGATACGCAGTATTTT. Protein: CSARDPTREEWDTQYF. The chain couples TRBV20-1 to TRBJ2-3; 7 positions agree with TRBD2. The CDR3 covers 16 residues. With V trimmed by 0 bases and J by 6 bases, 12 bases remained unmatched. CDR1 DFQATT and CDR2 SNEGSKA come from the germline V gene (reference sequence).

This clonotype came up a few times. The chain carries TRBV4-2 and TRBJ1-2; D may be TRBD1 (6 bases). The length of the CDR3 is 15 residues. V was shortened by 0 bases and J by 3 bases, with 11 bases between the two germline ends. Germline V gene sequence: CDR1 LGHNA, CDR2 YNFKEQ. The CDR3 spells CASSQELEGDYGYTF. The CDR3 nucleotides read TGTGCCAGCAGCCAAGAGTTAGAGGGGGACTATGGCTACACCTTC.

This clonotype showed up just a few times. The chain couples TRBV5-1 to TRBJ2-5; 12 nucleotides match TRBD2. The CDR3 sequence is 17 residues long. Per germline, CDR1 SGHRS and CDR2 YFSETQ. V was pared by 3 bases and J by 5 bases, with 11 bases of the junction left unmatched. As DNA, the CDR3 is TGCGCCAGCAGCTCCGTTTGGACTAGCGGGAAGAGGGAGACCCAGTACTTC. Translating gives CASSSVWTSGKRETQYF. Looking up the rest from reference TRBV5-1 and TRBJ2-5 gives the full variable domain: KAGVTQTPRYLIKTRGQQVTLSCSPISGHRSVSWYQQTPGQGLQFLFEYFSETQRNKGNFPGRFSGRQFSNSRSEMNVSTLELGDSALYLCASSSVWTSGKRETQYFGPGTRLLVL.

This clonotype appeared many times. The chain has TRBV12-3 or TRBV12-4 and TRBJ1-4; no definite D call. The CDR3 runs to 11 residues. V lost 3 bases and J lost 13, with 9 bases in between. CDR3 sequence: CASSLGSALFF. CDR3 sequence (DNA): TGTGCCAGCAGTTTGGGATCGGCACTGTTTTTT.

Ten or more counts support this clonotype. The J gene is TRBJ2-2, the V gene TRBV12-3 or TRBV12-4; D is ambiguous. V was clipped by 6 bases and J by 4 bases, with 15 bases between them. The CDR3 runs 15 residues. The CDR3 bases are TGTGCCAGCAGCCGGGCCGCAGTAGGCACCGGGGAGCTGTTTTTT. It yields the protein CASSRAAVGTGELFF.

This clonotype occurred a few times. The chain recombines TRBV10-3 with TRBJ2-7; 9 nucleotides match TRBD1. This CDR3 is built from 15 residues. V lost 0 bases, J lost 4 bases, and 4 bases stayed unmatched. CDR1 is ENHRY and CDR2 is SYGVKD in the germline V gene. CDR3 coding DNA: TGTGCCATCAGTGAGTCGACAGGGGGATTTTACGAGCAGTACTTC. Translating gives CAISESTGGFYEQYF.

The sample holds many counts of this clonotype. The chain couples TRBV20-1 to TRBJ2-3, with TRBD2 identical over 8 bases. This CDR3 region has 14 residues. Germline assignment: CDR1 DFQATT and CDR2 SNEGSKA (reference sequence). The V and J ends lost 8 bases and 6 bases, in that order; junction bases with no gene match: 13. CDR3 sequence (DNA): TGCAGTTTCACCCCCGCCGGGGGGGCGGATACGCAGTATTTT. Protein: CSFTPAGGADTQYF.

This clonotype was seen a handful of times. The rearrangement uses TRBV11-2 and TRBJ2-2; possibly TRBD2 for D (6 bases). Germline V CDR1 and CDR2: SGHAT, FQNNGV. The V end was cut by 1 base, the J end by 2 bases, with 14 bases between. This CDR3 is 17 amino acids long. The CDR3 sequence: CASSLVRGTGNTGELFF. As DNA, the CDR3 is TGTGCCAGCAGCTTAGTTCGGGGGACGGGAAACACCGGGGAGCTGTTTTTT.

This clonotype was counted many times. The CDR3 bases are TGTGCCAGCAGCTTCCGTCAGGGTAGCGAAAAACTGTTTTTT. It is translated as CASSFRQGSEKLFF. V is TRBV5-5 and J is TRBJ1-4; tentatively, D is TRBD1 (5 bases). Deletions cut 2 bases from V and 8 bases from J, with 13 bases between. CDR1 and CDR2 from the germline V gene are SGHKS and YYEKEE (reference sequence). The CDR3 sequence is 14 residues long.

The chain recombines TRBV20-1 with TRBJ2-2; 9 nucleotides align to TRBD1. This CDR3 is built from 14 residues. Germline CDR1 and CDR2: DFQATT and SNEGSKA (reference sequence). After removal of 4 bases from V and 1 base from J, the junction contained 1 base not matched to a gene. The CDR3 bases are TGCAGTGCTAAGGGACAGGGGAACACCGGGGAGCTGTTTTTT. This translates into CSAKGQGNTGELFF.

This clonotype has just a few counts. The chain has TRBV10-3 and TRBJ2-4; D gene uncertain. The CDR3 extends over 15 amino acids. V shed 0 bases and J shed 0 bases, with 6 bases lying between them. CDR1 is ENHRY and CDR2 is SYGVKD in the germline V gene. The chain's CDR3 is CAISESTRAKNIQYF. The CDR3 nucleotides are TGTGCCATCAGTGAGTCGACGAGAGCCAAAAACATTCAGTACTTC.

This clonotype was found a few times. The V and J genes are TRBV27 and TRBJ2-1; D gene ambiguous. The germline V gene has CDR1 MNHEY and CDR2 SMNVEV (reference sequence). V dropped 0 bases and J dropped 5 bases, with 8 bases sitting between them. CDR3 length: 14 residues. CDR3 region: CASSLSRTDNEQFF. Written as DNA, the CDR3 is TGTGCCAGCAGTTTATCTCGAACAGACAATGAGCAGTTCTTC.

The chain employs TRBV15 and TRBJ2-7; 10 bases align to TRBD1. Germline assignment: CDR1 LNHNV and CDR2 YYDKDF (reference sequence). The CDR3 is 13 residues long. V lost 3 bases, J lost 10 bases, and 6 bases stayed unmatched. CDR3 sequence: CATSRGRTGGQYF. The CDR3 DNA reads as TGTGCCACCAGCAGGGGTAGGACAGGGGGACAGTACTTC.

This clonotype was counted only a few times. The V gene is TRBV7-9, the J gene TRBJ2-7, with 8 nucleotides matching TRBD1. Germline V lookup: CDR1 SEHNR, CDR2 FQNEAQ (reference sequence). After removal of 4 bases from V and 5 bases from J, the junction contained 1 base not matched to a gene. This CDR3 is built from 12 residues. The CDR3 coding sequence is TGTGCCAGCAGCTGGGACAGGAACGAGCAGTACTTC. It codes for CASSWDRNEQYF.

The V and J genes are TRBV7-2 and TRBJ1-5; D may be TRBD1 (5 bases). V dropped 6 bases and J dropped 6 bases, with 15 bases sitting between them. Germline V gene data show CDR1 as SGHTA and CDR2 as FQGNSA. The CDR3 sequence is 14 residues long. CDR3 amino acids: CASSRTGPTQPQHF. CDR3 bases: TGTGCCAGCAGTCGGACGGGACCGACTCAGCCCCAGCATTTT.

This clonotype appeared many times. This chain joins TRBV20-1 and TRBJ2-1, with D perhaps TRBD1 or TRBD2 (7 bases each). Trimming shortened V by 1 base and J by 15 bases, and 22 bases separated the two germline ends. The CDR3 contains 14 residues. Per germline, CDR1 DFQATT and CDR2 SNEGSKA (reference sequence). CDR3 DNA: TGCAGTGCTAGAGTCCGTCGAGACAGGGAGGGTACGTTCTTC. Protein sequence: CSARVRRDREGTFF.

This clonotype appeared a few times. The chain combines TRBV5-1 with TRBJ1-2, with D maybe TRBD1 (6 bases). The V and J ends lost 4 bases and 1 base respectively, with 14 bases between them. CDR1 and CDR2 (germline): SGHRS, YFSETQ. The CDR3 has 15 residues. CDR3 nucleotides: TGCGCCAGCAGCCCGGACAGTAGCCGTAACTATGGCTACACCTTC. Its protein product is CASSPDSSRNYGYTF.

This clonotype has at least ten counts. The rearrangement links TRBV12-3 or TRBV12-4 to TRBJ2-7; possibly TRBD1 for D (5 bases). The V and J ends lost 6 bases and 5 bases respectively, with 14 bases between them. The CDR3 sequence is 13 residues long. CDR3 loop: CASRSSQGNEQYF. In DNA form, the CDR3 reads TGTGCCAGCAGATCAAGTCAGGGTAACGAGCAGTACTTC.